Described below is a single TCR beta chain sequence and its context. Its antigen is unidentified. This sample is part of a study of T cell responses to AZD1222 COVID-19 vaccine. The germline V gene encodes CDR1 LGHNA and CDR2 YSLEER. The CDR3 consists of 18 residues. Trimming pared 0 bases from V and 9 bases from J, leaving 24 bases between. Here immunoSEQ multiplex PCR was the method, and the copy in TCRdb shows in-frame clones only, minus some. There are 150,000 or so clones in the sample; around 92% occur only once, and 1.1% to 1.5% lies in the top ten. Study observations and caveats: With dominance at 160-218 and 743-854, vaccine-associated CD4 TCRs spanned spike. Donors were largely white British and mainly female; clonal diversity was possibly underestimated. Samples come after the peak T cell response, not at day 14. When two AZD1222 doses had been given, Spike-specific TCR breadth and depth rose.

The V and J genes are TRBV4-3 and TRBJ2-1; the D gene is possibly TRBD2 (5 bases). This sample comprised peripheral blood, obtained on day 0 of AZD1222 vaccination. The receptor comes from an adult in good health. CDR3 DNA sequence: TGCGCCAGCAGCCAAGAGTCATTTGCGGGTTTTGCCCGTGGTGAGCAGTTCTTC. Its translation is CASSQESFAGFARGEQFF.